Following are 22 T cell receptor beta chains from one sample sequenced in a study of T cell changes during pregnancy in multiple sclerosis. The repertoire was sequenced with immunoSEQ multiplex PCR; TCRdb's copy has only in-frame clones and lacks some. The table lists 27,000 or so clones, 88% of them singletons. Sequenced here: CD8+ T cells from peripheral blood mononuclear cells, sampled in the second trimester of pregnancy. Receptor source: a female donor with multiple sclerosis, enrolled in a pregnancy study.

V is TRBV29-1 and J is TRBJ1-1; 8 bases align to TRBD1. The CDR3 runs 12 residues. Losses at the gene ends were 8 bases for V and 11 bases for J; bases not matched to a gene: 13. In germline, CDR1 is SQVTM, CDR2 ANQGSEA. This CDR3 reads CSTRTGLGGAFF. In DNA form, the CDR3 reads TGCAGCACCCGGACAGGGCTGGGGGGGGCTTTCTTT.

The chain combines TRBV4-1 with TRBJ2-6, with D possibly being TRBD1 (5 bases). Trimming took off 6 bases at V and 2 bases at J, with 23 bases between the two ends. The CDR3 spans 19 residues. In germline, CDR1 is MGHRA, CDR2 YSYEKL. The CDR3 nucleotides read TGCGCCAGCAGTGGGATCAGGGAAGGGAAACTACCTGGGGCCAACGTCCTGACTTTC. It translates to CASSGIREGKLPGANVLTF.

The count of this clone is one. J is TRBJ2-7 and V is TRBV13; 10 bases fit TRBD2. After removal of 0 bases from V and 0 bases from J, the junction contained 5 bases not matched to a gene. Germline V gene data show CDR1 as PRHDT and CDR2 as FYEKMQ (reference sequence). The CDR3 consists of 17 residues. CDR3 sequence reads: CASSLGIAGGPSYEQYF. CDR3 DNA: TGTGCCAGCAGCTTAGGTATAGCGGGGGGTCCCTCCTACGAGCAGTACTTC.

This sequence joins TRBV5-5 and TRBJ2-2; D possibly corresponds to TRBD2 (6 bases). V was pared by 4 bases and J by 8 bases, with 21 bases between. Per germline, CDR1 SGHKS and CDR2 YYEKEE (reference sequence). The CDR3 is 16 residues long. The CDR3: CASSHRLGGLPGELFF. CDR3 DNA: TGTGCCAGCAGCCACCGACTGGGAGGTCTTCCGGGGGAGCTGTTTTTT. Drawing the rest from reference TRBV5-5 and TRBJ2-2, the complete variable domain is DAGVTQSPTHLIKTRGQQVTLRCSPISGHKSVSWYQQVLGQGPQFIFQYYEKEERGRGNFPDRFSARQFPNYSSELNVNALLLGDSALYLCASSHRLGGLPGELFFGEGSRLTVL.

The chain links TRBV27 to TRBJ2-5, with 8 bases identical to TRBD1. With V trimmed by 0 bases and J by 2 bases, 5 bases remained unmatched. CDR3 length: 16 residues. Looked up from germline, CDR1 is MNHEY and CDR2 is SMNVEV (reference sequence). For the CDR3, the DNA is TGTGCCAGCAGTTTATCGCCAGGGGGCGTACAAGAGACCCAGTACTTC. Protein sequence: CASSLSPGGVQETQYF.

The chain is built from TRBV9 and TRBJ2-3; D not certain. The CDR3 runs 12 residues. Germline V gene lookup returns CDR1 SGDLS and CDR2 YYNGEE. The V gene lost 4 bases and the J gene lost 4 bases, with 7 bases spanning the gap. The DNA for the CDR3 is TGTGCCAGCAGCACCAGTCCAGATACGCAGTATTTT. Protein: CASSTSPDTQYF.

The rearrangement joins TRBV4-2 to TRBJ2-2; 7 bases fit TRBD1. The germline V gene has CDR1 LGHNA and CDR2 YNFKEQ. CDR3 length: 15 residues. With V trimmed by 4 bases and J by 1 base, 3 bases remained unmatched. CDR3 protein: CASSPRQGNTGELFF. CDR3 DNA sequence: TGTGCCAGCAGCCCTAGACAGGGGAACACCGGGGAGCTGTTTTTT.

V gene TRBV23-1 combines with J gene TRBJ1-4, with a weak D call TRBD1 (5 bases). TRBV23-1 qualifies as an ORF whose function is uncertain. With 9 bases removed from V and 8 bases from J, the gap between germline ends came to 19 bases. CDR3 length: 14 residues. Written as DNA, the CDR3 is TGCGCCAGAAGGGGACGGGAGTTGGGAGAAAAACTGTTTTTT. Translated: CARRGRELGEKLFF.

The chain uses TRBV7-6 and TRBJ1-2; 9 bases agree with TRBD1. The V gene's germline CDR1 is SGHVS and CDR2 FNYEAQ. The CDR3 consists of 14 residues. The V segment lost 4 bases and the J segment 8 bases; nucleotides outside the gene matches: 8. The CDR3 DNA follows: TGTGCCAGCAGCTCAGGGGACAGGGTTGAGGGCTACACCTTC. Encoded protein: CASSSGDRVEGYTF.

The chain uses TRBV5-6 and TRBJ1-1, with 10 bases identical to TRBD1. This CDR3 has 16 residues. V lost 4 bases, J lost 0 bases, and 6 bases stayed unmatched. Germline V gene sequence: CDR1 SGHDT, CDR2 YYEEEE. CDR3: CASSRDRGLLNTEAFF. Here the CDR3 DNA reads TGTGCCAGCAGCCGGGACAGGGGACTTCTGAACACTGAAGCTTTCTTT.

J is TRBJ1-2 and V is TRBV4-1; D perhaps matches TRBD1 (6 bases). The CDR3 has 14 residues. The V end lost 1 base, the J end lost 8 bases, and 14 bases lay between the germline ends. Germline CDR1 MGHRA, CDR2 YSYEKL. CDR3: CASSQVGGAVGYTF. The CDR3 bases are TGCGCCAGCAGCCAAGTAGGGGGGGCAGTAGGCTACACCTTC.

The V and J genes are TRBV28 and TRBJ2-3; 10 nucleotides line up with TRBD2. Trimming cost V 6 bases and J 0 bases; bases outside gene matches: 9. This CDR3 has 17 residues. Germline CDR1 MDHEN, CDR2 SYDVKM. CDR3 sequence: CASSGLAEYPSTDTQYF. For the CDR3, the DNA is TGTGCCAGCAGCGGACTAGCGGAATACCCTAGCACAGATACGCAGTATTTT. Full variable domain (outside the CDR3, taken from reference TRBV28 and TRBJ2-3): DVKVTQSSRYLVKRTGEKVFLECVQDMDHENMFWYRQDPGLGLRLIYFSYDVKMKEKGDIPEGYSVSREKKERFSLILESASTNQTSMYLCASSGLAEYPSTDTQYFGPGTRLTVL.

CDR3 region: CASSQDSEGQGDYNSPLHF. The CDR3 DNA sequence: TGCGCCAGCAGCCAAGATTCGGAAGGACAGGGTGATTATAATTCACCCCTCCACTTT. The rearrangement joins TRBV4-3 to TRBJ1-6, with 8 bases matching TRBD1. The CDR3 length is 19 residues. The germline V gene has CDR1 LGHNA and CDR2 YSLEER. J lost 4 bases, V lost 0 bases, and 11 bases had no gene match.

V is TRBV20-1 and J is TRBJ1-1; 7 nucleotides agree with TRBD1. The CDR3 has 11 amino acids. Per germline, CDR1 DFQATT and CDR2 SNEGSKA (reference sequence). Germline trimming cut 6 bases from V and 8 bases from J; bases unmatched to any gene: 6. The CDR3 sequence is CSAARQGEAFF. CDR3 nucleotides: TGCAGTGCCGCTCGACAGGGAGAAGCTTTCTTT.

The table lists this clone with a few counts. The gene calls are TRBV7-9 and TRBJ1-6, with D possibly TRBD1 on 6 matching bases. The V end lost 5 bases, the J end lost 2 bases, and 10 bases lay between the germline ends. The germline V gene has CDR1 SEHNR and CDR2 FQNEAQ (reference sequence). This CDR3 region has 15 residues. CDR3 sequence: CASSAGTTYNSPLHF. The CDR3 DNA is TGTGCCAGCAGCGCCGGGACAACCTATAATTCACCCCTCCACTTT.

The genes are TRBV5-1 and TRBJ2-3; possible D gene TRBD2, 6 bases. Trimming stripped 4 bases from V and 0 bases from J, with 12 bases between. Per the germline V gene, CDR1 is SGHRS and CDR2 is YFSETQ. The CDR3 length is 15 residues. DNA of the CDR3: TGCGCCAGCAGCGAGACGGGAGCTAGCACAGATACGCAGTATTTT. It codes for CASSETGASTDTQYF.

The chain uses TRBV30 and TRBJ1-4; no reliable D call. The CDR3 has 14 residues. V was trimmed by 2 bases and J by 1 base, leaving 8 bases between them. Germline CDR1 reads GTSNPN; CDR2 reads SVGIG (reference sequence). The CDR3 DNA follows: TGTGCCTGGAGTCCGGAGGAAACTAATGAAAAACTGTTTTTT. Residues: CAWSPEETNEKLFF.

A single count supports this clone. V is TRBV11-2 and J is TRBJ2-1, with a weak D call TRBD2 (5 bases). Germline assignment: CDR1 SGHAT and CDR2 FQNNGV. Deletions cut 6 bases from V and 11 bases from J, with 11 bases between. The CDR3 sequence is 11 residues long. For the CDR3, the DNA is TGTGCCAGCAGAGCGGAGGTTAAGCAGTTCTTC. Protein product: CASRAEVKQFF.

This clone was found once. V usage is TRBV30 and J usage is TRBJ1-3; D is uncertain. Trimming left V 5 bases short and J 0 bases short, with 8 bases between. CDR1 is GTSNPN, CDR2 SVGIG, per germline (reference sequence). This CDR3 has 13 amino acids. The CDR3 is CAWFRNSGNTIYF. CDR3 nucleotides: TGTGCCTGGTTCCGTAACTCTGGAAACACCATATATTTT.

This clone was found a few times. The chain has TRBV7-3 and TRBJ1-1, with TRBD1 matching over 7 bases. V lost 5 bases to trimming and J lost 5 bases; unmatched junction nucleotides: 5. There are 13 residues in the CDR3. Germline assignment: CDR1 SGHTA and CDR2 FQGTGA. The CDR3 nucleotides read TGTGCCAGCAGCCCGACAGGGAGGACTGAAGCTTTCTTT. Residues: CASSPTGRTEAFF.

The chain carries TRBV15 and TRBJ2-3, with TRBD2 matching over 7 bases. The CDR3 is 15 amino acids. Losses at the gene ends were 1 base for V and 0 bases for J; bases not matched to a gene: 1. Per the germline V gene, CDR1 is LNHNV and CDR2 is YYDKDF (reference sequence). CDR3 region: CATSRGGGSTDTQYF. CDR3 nucleotides: TGTGCCACCAGCAGAGGGGGGGGTAGCACAGATACGCAGTATTTT.

V gene TRBV4-3 combines with J gene TRBJ1-6; D unresolved. This CDR3 has 16 residues. From germline, CDR1 is LGHNA and CDR2 YSLEER. The V gene lost 0 bases and the J gene lost 11 bases, with 17 bases spanning the gap. CDR3 DNA sequence: TGCGCCAGCAGCCAAGATGTTTCGGGCACGAGGGCACCCCTCCACTTT. Encoded protein: CASSQDVSGTRAPLHF.